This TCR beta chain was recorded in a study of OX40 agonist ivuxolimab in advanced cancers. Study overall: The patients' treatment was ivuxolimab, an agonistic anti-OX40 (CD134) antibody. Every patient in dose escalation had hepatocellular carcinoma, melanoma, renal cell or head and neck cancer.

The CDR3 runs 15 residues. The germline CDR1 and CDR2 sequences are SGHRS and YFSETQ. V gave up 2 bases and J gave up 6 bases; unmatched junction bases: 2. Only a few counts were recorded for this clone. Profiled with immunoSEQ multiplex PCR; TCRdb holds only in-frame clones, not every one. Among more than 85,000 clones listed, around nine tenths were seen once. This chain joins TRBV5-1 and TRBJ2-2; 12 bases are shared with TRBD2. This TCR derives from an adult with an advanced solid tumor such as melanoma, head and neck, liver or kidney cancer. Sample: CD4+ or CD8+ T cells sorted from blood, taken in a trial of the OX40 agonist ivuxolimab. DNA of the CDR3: TGCGCCAGCAGCTTAGGACTAGCGGGATCCGGGGAGCTGTTTTTT. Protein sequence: CASSLGLAGSGELFF.